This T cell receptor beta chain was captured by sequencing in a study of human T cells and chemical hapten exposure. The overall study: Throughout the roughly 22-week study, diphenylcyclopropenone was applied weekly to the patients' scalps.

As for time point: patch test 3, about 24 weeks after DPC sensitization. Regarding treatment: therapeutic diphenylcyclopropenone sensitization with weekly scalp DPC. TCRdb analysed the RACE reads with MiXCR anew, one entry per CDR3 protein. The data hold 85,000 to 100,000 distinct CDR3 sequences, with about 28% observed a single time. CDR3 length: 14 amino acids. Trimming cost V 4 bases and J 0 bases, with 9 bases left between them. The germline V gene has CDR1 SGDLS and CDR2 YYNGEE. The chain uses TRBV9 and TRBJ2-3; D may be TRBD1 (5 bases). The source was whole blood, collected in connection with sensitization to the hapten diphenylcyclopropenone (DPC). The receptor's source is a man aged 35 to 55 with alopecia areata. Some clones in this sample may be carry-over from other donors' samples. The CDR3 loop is CASSLRASTDTQYF. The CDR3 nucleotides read TGTGCCAGCAGCCTCAGGGCGAGCACAGATACGCAGTATTTT.